This T cell receptor (beta chain) derives from a study of regulatory T cells in long-lasting Graves disease. Regarding the study as a whole: Whereas new patients shared 966 public clonotypes, persistent patients shared more, at 2,500 to 3,500.

The time point: persistent/refractory GD, antithyroid drugs over 5 years with positive TRAb. After RNA was extracted from PBMCs, the TCR library was made from it. On this clonotype: Its matching antigen is unknown.

Trimming removed 1 base from V and 7 bases from J, with 10 bases in between. Germline V lookup: CDR1 SGHAT, CDR2 FQNNGV. This CDR3 spans 14 amino acids. For TCR beta, libraries came from iRepertoire HTBI primers and Arm-PCR of CDR3 regions. TCRdb reprocessed the multiplex PCR reads via MiXCR and lists one record per CDR3 protein. This table holds a few hundred thousand distinct CDR3 sequences, roughly a quarter found once. The specimen was peripheral blood mononuclear cells (PBMCs), collected when the disease was refractory, from a patient treated with antithyroid drugs. The chain couples TRBV11-2 to TRBJ1-4, with D uncertain. The clonotype comes from a female donor with Graves disease. This chain's CDR3 is CASSLGNSGEKLFF. The CDR3 coding sequence is TGTGCCAGCAGCTTAGGGAACTCTGGTGAAAAACTGTTTTTT.